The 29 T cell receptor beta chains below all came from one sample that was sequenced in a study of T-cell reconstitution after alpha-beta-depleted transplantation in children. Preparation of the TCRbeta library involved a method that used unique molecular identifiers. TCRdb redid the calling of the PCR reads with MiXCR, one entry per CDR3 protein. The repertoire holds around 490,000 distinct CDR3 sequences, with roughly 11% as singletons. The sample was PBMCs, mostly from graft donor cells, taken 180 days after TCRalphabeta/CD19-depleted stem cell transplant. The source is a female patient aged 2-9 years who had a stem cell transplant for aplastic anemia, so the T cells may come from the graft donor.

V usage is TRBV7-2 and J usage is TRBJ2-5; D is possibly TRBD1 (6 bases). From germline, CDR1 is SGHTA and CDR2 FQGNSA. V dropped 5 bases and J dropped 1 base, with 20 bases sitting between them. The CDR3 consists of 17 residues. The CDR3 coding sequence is TGTGCCAGCAGCCCTCTGAGGATTTGGACAGTCCAAGAGACCCAGTACTTC. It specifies CASSPLRIWTVQETQYF.

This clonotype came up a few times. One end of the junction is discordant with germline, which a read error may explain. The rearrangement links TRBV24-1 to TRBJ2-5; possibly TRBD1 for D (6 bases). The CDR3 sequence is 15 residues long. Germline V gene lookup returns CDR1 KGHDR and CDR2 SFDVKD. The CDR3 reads CATSDGTLYQEAQYF. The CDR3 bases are TGTGCCACCAGTGATGGGACACTGTACCAAGAGGCCCAGTACTTC.

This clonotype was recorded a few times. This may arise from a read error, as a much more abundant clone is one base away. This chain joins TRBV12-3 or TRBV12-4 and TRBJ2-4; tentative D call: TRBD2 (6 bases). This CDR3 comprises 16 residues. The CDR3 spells CASSLSAALAKNSQYF. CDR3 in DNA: TGTGCCAGCAGTTTATCGGCAGCACTAGCCAAAAACAGTCAGTACTTC.

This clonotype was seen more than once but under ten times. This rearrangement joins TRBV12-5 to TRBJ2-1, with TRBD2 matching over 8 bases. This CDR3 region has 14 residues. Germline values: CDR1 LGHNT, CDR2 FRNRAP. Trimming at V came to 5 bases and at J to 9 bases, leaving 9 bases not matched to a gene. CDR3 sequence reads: CASGVGAGGVEQFF. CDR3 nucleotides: TGTGCTAGTGGTGTCGGGGCGGGAGGTGTTGAGCAGTTCTTC.

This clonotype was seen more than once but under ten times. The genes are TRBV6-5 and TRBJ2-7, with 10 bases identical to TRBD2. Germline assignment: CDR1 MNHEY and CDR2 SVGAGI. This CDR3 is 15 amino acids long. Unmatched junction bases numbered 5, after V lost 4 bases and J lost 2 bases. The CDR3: CASSSRTSGAYEQYV. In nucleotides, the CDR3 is TGTGCCAGCAGTTCTAGGACTAGCGGAGCCTACGAGCAGTACGTC.

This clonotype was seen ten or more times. The CDR3 reads CASRPDGSYEQYV. CDR3 nucleotide sequence: TGTGCCAGCAGGCCCGACGGATCCTACGAGCAGTACGTC. The rearrangement uses TRBV12-3 or TRBV12-4 and TRBJ2-7; D is uncertain. The V gene lost 6 bases and the J gene lost 1 base, with 10 bases spanning the gap. The CDR3 runs 13 residues.

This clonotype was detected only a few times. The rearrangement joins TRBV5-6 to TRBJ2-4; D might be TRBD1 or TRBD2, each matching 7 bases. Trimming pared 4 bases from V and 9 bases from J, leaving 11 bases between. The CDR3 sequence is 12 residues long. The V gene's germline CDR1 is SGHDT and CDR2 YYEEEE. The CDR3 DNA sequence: TGTGCCAGCAGCGCCAGGGGGGGCATTCAGTACTTC. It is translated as CASSARGGIQYF. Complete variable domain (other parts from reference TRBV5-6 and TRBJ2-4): DAGVTQSPTHLIKTRGQQVTLRCSPKSGHDTVSWYQQALGQGPQFIFQYYEEEERQRGNFPDRFSGHQFPNYSSELNVNALLLGDSALYLCASSARGGIQYFGAGTRLSVL.

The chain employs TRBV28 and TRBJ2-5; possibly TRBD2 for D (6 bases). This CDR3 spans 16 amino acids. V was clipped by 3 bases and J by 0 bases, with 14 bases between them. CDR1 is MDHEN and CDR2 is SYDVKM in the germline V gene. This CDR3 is CASSFIGLRYQETQYF. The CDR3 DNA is TGTGCCAGCAGTTTCATAGGACTAAGGTACCAAGAGACCCAGTACTTC. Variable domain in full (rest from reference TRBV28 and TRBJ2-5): DVKVTQSSRYLVKRTGEKVFLECVQDMDHENMFWYRQDPGLGLRLIYFSYDVKMKEKGDIPEGYSVSREKKERFSLILESASTNQTSMYLCASSFIGLRYQETQYFGPGTRLLVL.

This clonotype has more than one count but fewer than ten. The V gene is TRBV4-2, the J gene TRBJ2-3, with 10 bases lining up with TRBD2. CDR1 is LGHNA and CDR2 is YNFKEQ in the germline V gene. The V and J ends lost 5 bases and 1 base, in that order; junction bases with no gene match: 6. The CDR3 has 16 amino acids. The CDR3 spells CASSTGTSDRTDTQYF. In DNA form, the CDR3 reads TGTGCCAGCAGCACCGGGACTAGCGATCGCACAGATACGCAGTATTTT.

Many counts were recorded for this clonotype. CDR3: CASSPSPGVQETQYF. CDR3 DNA: TGTGCCAGCAGCCCCTCCCCGGGGGTGCAAGAGACCCAGTACTTC. The chain uses TRBV9 and TRBJ2-5, with D possibly matching TRBD2 (6 bases). Germline CDR1 reads SGDLS; CDR2 reads YYNGEE. The V end was cut by 4 bases, the J end by 2 bases, with 15 bases between. This CDR3 spans 15 amino acids. Based on the CDR3 plus reference TRBV9 and TRBJ2-5, the full variable domain is DSGVTQTPKHLITATGQRVTLRCSPRSGDLSVYWYQQSLDQGLQFLIQYYNGEERAKGNILERFSAQQFPDLHSELNLSSLELGDSALYFCASSPSPGVQETQYFGPGTRLLVL.

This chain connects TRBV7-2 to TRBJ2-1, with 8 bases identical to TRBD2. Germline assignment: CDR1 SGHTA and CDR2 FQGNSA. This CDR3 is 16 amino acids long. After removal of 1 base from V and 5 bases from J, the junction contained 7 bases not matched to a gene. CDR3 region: CASSLDAGGTNNEQFF. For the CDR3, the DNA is TGTGCCAGCAGCTTAGATGCGGGAGGCACGAACAATGAGCAGTTCTTC.

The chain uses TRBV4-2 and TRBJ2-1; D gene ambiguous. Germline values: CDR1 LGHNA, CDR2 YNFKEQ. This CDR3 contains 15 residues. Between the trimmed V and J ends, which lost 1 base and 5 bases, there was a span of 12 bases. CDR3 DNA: TGTGCCAGCAGCCAAGGTACTAACCGGGACAATGAGCAGTTCTTC. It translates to CASSQGTNRDNEQFF.

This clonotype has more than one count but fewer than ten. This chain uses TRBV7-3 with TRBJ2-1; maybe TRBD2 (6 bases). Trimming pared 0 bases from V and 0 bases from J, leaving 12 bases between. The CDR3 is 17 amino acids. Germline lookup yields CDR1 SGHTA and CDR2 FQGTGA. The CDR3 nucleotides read TGTGCCAGCAGCTTAACGGGGGGAGGAGGCTCCTACAATGAGCAGTTCTTC. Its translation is CASSLTGGGGSYNEQFF.

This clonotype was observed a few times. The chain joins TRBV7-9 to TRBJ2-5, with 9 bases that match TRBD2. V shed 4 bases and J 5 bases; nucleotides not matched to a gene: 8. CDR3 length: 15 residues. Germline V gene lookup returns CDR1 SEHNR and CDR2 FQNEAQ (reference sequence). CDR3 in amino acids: CASSSKALAGETQYF. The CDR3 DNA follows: TGTGCCAGCAGCTCTAAGGCCCTAGCGGGGGAGACCCAGTACTTC.

Here the CDR3 reads CASSLGGQTEAFF. CDR3 nucleotides: TGTGCCAGCAGCTTAGGGGGCCAAACTGAAGCTTTCTTT. This sequence joins TRBV7-9 and TRBJ1-1, with D possibly matching TRBD1 (5 bases). This CDR3 has 13 residues. Deletions cut 1 base from V and 5 bases from J, with 8 bases between. The germline V gene has CDR1 SEHNR and CDR2 FQNEAQ (reference sequence).

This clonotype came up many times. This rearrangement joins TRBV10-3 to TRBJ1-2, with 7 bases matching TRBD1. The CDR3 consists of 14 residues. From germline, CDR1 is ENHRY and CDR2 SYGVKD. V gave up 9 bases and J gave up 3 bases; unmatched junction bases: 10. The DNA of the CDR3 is TGTGCCATACGACAGGGAGGGAGCGACTATGGCTACACCTTC. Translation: CAIRQGGSDYGYTF.

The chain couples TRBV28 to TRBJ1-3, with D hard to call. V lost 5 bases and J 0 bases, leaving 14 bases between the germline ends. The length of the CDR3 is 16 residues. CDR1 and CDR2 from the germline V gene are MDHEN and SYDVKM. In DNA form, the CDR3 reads TGTGCCAGCAGTCCCTCCGGGAGTTACTCTGGAAACACCATATATTTT. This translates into CASSPSGSYSGNTIYF.

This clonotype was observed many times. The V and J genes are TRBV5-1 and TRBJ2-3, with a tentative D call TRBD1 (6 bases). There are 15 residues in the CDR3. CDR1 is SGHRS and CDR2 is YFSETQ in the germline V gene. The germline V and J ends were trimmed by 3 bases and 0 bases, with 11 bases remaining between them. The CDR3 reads CASSSTGFSTDTQYF. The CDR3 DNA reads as TGCGCCAGCAGCTCAACAGGGTTTAGCACAGATACGCAGTATTTT. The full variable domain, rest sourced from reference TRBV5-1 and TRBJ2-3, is KAGVTQTPRYLIKTRGQQVTLSCSPISGHRSVSWYQQTPGQGLQFLFEYFSETQRNKGNFPGRFSGRQFSNSRSEMNVSTLELGDSALYLCASSSTGFSTDTQYFGPGTRLTVL.

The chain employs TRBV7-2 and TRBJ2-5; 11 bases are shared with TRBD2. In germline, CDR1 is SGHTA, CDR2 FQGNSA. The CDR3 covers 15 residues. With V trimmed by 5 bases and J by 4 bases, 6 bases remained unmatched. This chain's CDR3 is CASSNAGLAGETQYF. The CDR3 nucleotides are TGTGCCAGCAGCAACGCCGGACTAGCGGGAGAGACCCAGTACTTC.

CDR3: CASSTLRRTQETQYF. The DNA of the CDR3 is TGTGCCAGCAGTACTCTGCGTCGGACCCAAGAGACCCAGTACTTC. V and J are TRBV6-2 or TRBV6-3 and TRBJ2-5; D is undetermined. The V end was cut by 5 bases, the J end by 1 base, with 14 bases between. The CDR3 runs to 15 residues. The germline CDR1 and CDR2 sequences are MNHEY and SVGEGT.

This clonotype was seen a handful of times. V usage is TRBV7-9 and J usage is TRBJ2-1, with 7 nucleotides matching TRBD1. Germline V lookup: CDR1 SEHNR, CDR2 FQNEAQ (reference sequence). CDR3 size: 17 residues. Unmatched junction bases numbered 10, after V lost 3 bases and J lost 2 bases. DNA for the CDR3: TGTGCCAGCAGCTTCATCCCTAACAGGGGTCCCTACAATGAGCAGTTCTTC. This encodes CASSFIPNRGPYNEQFF.

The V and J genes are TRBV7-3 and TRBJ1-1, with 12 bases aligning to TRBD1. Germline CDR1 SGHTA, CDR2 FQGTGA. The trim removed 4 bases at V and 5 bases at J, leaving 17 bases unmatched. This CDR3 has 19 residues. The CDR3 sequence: CASSYIRLGTGGAGTEAFF. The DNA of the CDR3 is TGTGCCAGCAGCTATATAAGGTTGGGGACAGGGGGCGCAGGTACTGAAGCTTTCTTT. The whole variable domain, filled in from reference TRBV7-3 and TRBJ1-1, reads GAGVSQTPSNKVTEKGKYVELRCDPISGHTALYWYRQSLGQGPEFLIYFQGTGAADDSGLPNDRFFAVRPEGSVSTLKIQRTERGDSAVYLCASSYIRLGTGGAGTEAFFGQGTRLTVV.

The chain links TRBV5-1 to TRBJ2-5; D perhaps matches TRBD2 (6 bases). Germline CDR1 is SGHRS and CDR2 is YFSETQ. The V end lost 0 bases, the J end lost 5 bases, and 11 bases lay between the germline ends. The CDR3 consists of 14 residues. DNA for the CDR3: TGCGCCAGCAGCTTGGAGAGCCTAGCGGAGACCCAGTACTTC. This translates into CASSLESLAETQYF.

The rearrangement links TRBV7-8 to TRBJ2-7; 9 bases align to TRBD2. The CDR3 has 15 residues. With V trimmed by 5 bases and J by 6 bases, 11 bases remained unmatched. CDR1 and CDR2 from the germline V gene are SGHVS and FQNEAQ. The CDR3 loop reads CASSPEGSGRFEQYF. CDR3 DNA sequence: TGTGCCAGCAGCCCCGAGGGGAGCGGGAGGTTCGAGCAGTACTTC.

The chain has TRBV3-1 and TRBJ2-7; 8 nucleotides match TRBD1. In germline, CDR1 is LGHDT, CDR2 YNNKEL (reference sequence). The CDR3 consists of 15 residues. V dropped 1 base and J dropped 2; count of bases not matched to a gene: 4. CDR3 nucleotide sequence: TGTGCCAGCAGCCAAGGAACAGGGGGACCCTACGAGCAGTACTTC. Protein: CASSQGTGGPYEQYF.

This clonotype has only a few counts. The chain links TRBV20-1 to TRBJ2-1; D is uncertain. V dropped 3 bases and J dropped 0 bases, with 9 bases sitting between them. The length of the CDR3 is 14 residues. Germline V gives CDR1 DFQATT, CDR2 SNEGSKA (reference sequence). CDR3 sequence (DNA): TGCAGTGCTAGCGACGATCACTCCTACAATGAGCAGTTCTTC. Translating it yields CSASDDHSYNEQFF.

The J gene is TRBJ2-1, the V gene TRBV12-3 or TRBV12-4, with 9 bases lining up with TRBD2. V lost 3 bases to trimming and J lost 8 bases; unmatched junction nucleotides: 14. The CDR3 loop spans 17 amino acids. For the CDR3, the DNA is TGTGCCAGCAGTTTGGGTCCTGTTAGCGGGAGTAGGGATGAGCAGTTCTTC. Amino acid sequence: CASSLGPVSGSRDEQFF.

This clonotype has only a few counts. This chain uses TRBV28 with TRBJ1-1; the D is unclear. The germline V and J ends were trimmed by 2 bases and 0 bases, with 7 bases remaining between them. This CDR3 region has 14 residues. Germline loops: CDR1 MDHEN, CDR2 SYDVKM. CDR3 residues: CASSLGLLNTEAFF. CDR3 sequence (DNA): TGTGCCAGCAGTTTAGGGCTCCTGAACACTGAAGCTTTCTTT.

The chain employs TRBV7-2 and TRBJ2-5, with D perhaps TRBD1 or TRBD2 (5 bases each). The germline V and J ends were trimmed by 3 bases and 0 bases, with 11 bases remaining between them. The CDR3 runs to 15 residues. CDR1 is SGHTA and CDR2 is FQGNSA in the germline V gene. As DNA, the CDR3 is TGTGCCAGCAGCTTCCCCGGGACGTACCAAGAGACCCAGTACTTC. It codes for CASSFPGTYQETQYF.